A selection of T cell receptor beta chains follows, all from one sample in a study of vaccination and CD4 T cells after COVID-19. Via MiXCR, TCRdb re-called the PCR reads, giving one row per CDR3 protein. The repertoire holds about 15,000 distinct CDR3 sequences, with about 48% as singletons. The antigens for these receptors are not known. Sequencing was performed on CD4+ T cells from blood, cultured in vitro, taken before SARS-CoV-2 vaccination. All receptors come from a human donor who had recovered from COVID-19. Both conserved end residues are part of each CDR3. The order of the fields is CDR3 DNA, CDR3 protein, clone size, D gene, V gene, J gene. A D gene is named only where the DNA matches it firmly. Size tells how often a clone was seen (once, few, many) or the class of an expanded clone, and some rows leave it out.

DNA: TGTGCCAGCAGACCCACGGGGAATCAGCCCCAGCATTTT; CDR3: CASRPTGNQPQHF; size: NA; D: NA; V: TRBV12-3/TRBV12-4; J: TRBJ1-5
DNA: TGTGCCAGTAGTATAGGGCAGCTCAATCAGCCCCAGCATTTT; CDR3: CASSIGQLNQPQHF; size: NA; D: NA; V: TRBV19; J: TRBJ1-5
DNA: TGTGCCAGTAATCGGCTATGGGACACTGAAGCTTTCTTT; CDR3: CASNRLWDTEAFF; size: NA; D: NA; V: TRBV19; J: TRBJ1-1
DNA: TGTGCCAGCAGTACCACGACAGGGGACGGCGCCACGCAGTATTTT; CDR3: CASSTTTGDGATQYF; size: NA; D: TRBD1; V: TRBV6-1; J: TRBJ2-3
DNA: TGTGCCAGTAGTATAGAAGACTGGCCCTACAATGAGCAGTTCTTC; CDR3: CASSIEDWPYNEQFF; size: few; D: NA; V: TRBV19; J: TRBJ2-1
DNA: TGTGCCAGCAGTCCCGTGGTCGATAACTATGGCTACACCTTC; CDR3: CASSPVVDNYGYTF; size: NA; D: NA; V: TRBV6-1; J: TRBJ1-2
DNA: TGTGCCAGCAGCCAGGAAGTGAACACTGAAGCTTTCTTT; CDR3: CASSQEVNTEAFF; size: once; D: NA; V: TRBV14; J: TRBJ1-1
DNA: TGTGCCAGTAGTATTCTAAGGACAGGGGTGAACACTGAAGCTTTCTTT; CDR3: CASSILRTGVNTEAFF; size: NA; D: TRBD1; V: TRBV19; J: TRBJ1-1
DNA: TGTGCCAGCAGCCCCTGGGGTAGCGGGGGCCAAGAGACCCAGTACTTC; CDR3: CASSPWGSGGQETQYF; size: NA; D: TRBD2; V: TRBV7-8; J: TRBJ2-5
DNA: TGTGCCAGCAGCCTGTGGGGGCCCTACGAGCAGTACTTC; CDR3: CASSLWGPYEQYF; size: NA; D: NA; V: TRBV5-4; J: TRBJ2-7
DNA: TGTGCCAGCAGCTTAAATGGTGGGCCCCAGCATTTT; CDR3: CASSLNGGPQHF; size: NA; D: NA; V: TRBV7-8; J: TRBJ1-5
DNA: TGTGCCAGCAGTCAAAGGGACCGTGAAGCTTTCTTT; CDR3: CASSQRDREAFF; size: NA; D: NA; V: TRBV6-2/TRBV6-3; J: TRBJ1-1
DNA: TGTGCCACCAGTGATCGTTACCCAAATGAGCAGTTCTTC; CDR3: CATSDRYPNEQFF; size: NA; D: NA; V: TRBV24-1; J: TRBJ2-1
DNA: TGTGCCAGTGACAGGGGGTATGGCTACACCTTC; CDR3: CASDRGYGYTF; size: NA; D: TRBD1; V: TRBV6-1; J: TRBJ1-2
DNA: TGTGCCAGCAGTTTACAGGGTTTGGGTGGCTACACCTTC; CDR3: CASSLQGLGGYTF; size: NA; D: NA; V: TRBV12-3/TRBV12-4; J: TRBJ1-2
DNA: TGTGCCAGCAGCCATGACGTGGGCTATGGCTACACCTTC; CDR3: CASSHDVGYGYTF; size: NA; D: NA; V: TRBV28; J: TRBJ1-2
DNA: TGCAGTGCTAGAGAAGGGTCAGGAGGGGTGGGGCAGCCCCAGCATTTT; CDR3: CSAREGSGGVGQPQHF; size: few; D: NA; V: TRBV20-1; J: TRBJ1-5
DNA: TGTGCCAGCAGCGGTAGACAGTCCGGGCCATACGAGCAGTACTTC; CDR3: CASSGRQSGPYEQYF; size: NA; D: NA; V: TRBV7-2; J: TRBJ2-7
DNA: TGTGCCAGCAGCCGGGACAGGTACACAGATACGCAGTATTTT; CDR3: CASSRDRYTDTQYF; size: NA; D: TRBD1; V: TRBV7-3; J: TRBJ2-3
DNA: TGTGCCAGCAGCGGCCAGGGGACGCAAGGAAACACCATATATTTT; CDR3: CASSGQGTQGNTIYF; size: NA; D: NA; V: TRBV7-2; J: TRBJ1-3
DNA: TGTGCCAGCAGCCCTGGGGGTCGAGGCAATCAGCCCCAGCATTTT; CDR3: CASSPGGRGNQPQHF; size: NA; D: NA; V: TRBV11-2; J: TRBJ1-5
DNA: TGTGCCAGCAGCTTTTCAGACGACACTGAAGCTTTCTTT; CDR3: CASSFSDDTEAFF; size: NA; D: NA; V: TRBV11-2; J: TRBJ1-1
DNA: TGCAGTGCTAGAGATCAGGCGGGGAACACCGGGGAGCTGTTTTTT; CDR3: CSARDQAGNTGELFF; size: NA; D: NA; V: TRBV20-1; J: TRBJ2-2
DNA: TGTGCCAGCAGTGAACTAGATTTTAATTCACCCCTCCACTTT; CDR3: CASSELDFNSPLHF; size: NA; D: NA; V: TRBV2; J: TRBJ1-6
DNA: TGCGCCAGCAGCTTGGTCTTGGGCAGGGAAAATTCACCCCTCCACTTT; CDR3: CASSLVLGRENSPLHF; size: few; D: NA; V: TRBV5-1; J: TRBJ1-6
DNA: TGTGCCAGCAGCTCAGAACCTATCAATCAGCCCCAGCATTTT; CDR3: CASSSEPINQPQHF; size: NA; D: NA; V: TRBV5-5; J: TRBJ1-5
DNA: TGTGCCAGCAGAGAGGGGGAGCGGGAGCAGTACTTC; CDR3: CASREGEREQYF; size: NA; D: NA; V: TRBV6-1; J: TRBJ2-7
DNA: TGTGCCAGCAGCCCAGGGACAGGAGAGGGTGGCTACACCTTC; CDR3: CASSPGTGEGGYTF; size: NA; D: TRBD1; V: TRBV7-2; J: TRBJ1-2
DNA: TGTGCCGGATCGGGGACTAGCGGGAGTGGCGGGGAGCTGTTTTTT; CDR3: CAGSGTSGSGGELFF; size: few; D: TRBD2; V: TRBV10-3; J: TRBJ2-2
DNA: TGTGCCAGCTCACCAGAGTATGATCAGCCCCAGCATTTT; CDR3: CASSPEYDQPQHF; size: NA; D: NA; V: TRBV18; J: TRBJ1-5
DNA: TGCGCCAGCAGCCAGACCCCGTTCGGGACTAGCGGGAATGAGCAGTTCTTC; CDR3: CASSQTPFGTSGNEQFF; size: NA; D: TRBD2; V: TRBV4-3; J: TRBJ2-1
DNA: TGTGCCAGCAGTGACCAGACAGGGTTCGGCTACACCTTC; CDR3: CASSDQTGFGYTF; size: few; D: TRBD1; V: TRBV6-1; J: TRBJ1-2
DNA: TGCAGTGCTAGAGGTTTATTGTTAGAGAAGGAGGCTTTCTTT; CDR3: CSARGLLLEKEAFF; size: few; D: NA; V: TRBV20-1; J: TRBJ1-1
DNA: TGTGCCAGCAGCTTAGATGTCAGGGGGAAAGCTTTCTTT; CDR3: CASSLDVRGKAFF; size: NA; D: TRBD1; V: TRBV11-2; J: TRBJ1-1
DNA: TGTGCCAGTAGTATACGCCCTAGCGGGAGTGACACCGGGGAGCTGTTTTTT; CDR3: CASSIRPSGSDTGELFF; size: NA; D: TRBD2; V: TRBV19; J: TRBJ2-2
DNA: TGTGCCAGCAGTGAGGACAGAAACACCGGGGAGCTGTTTTTT; CDR3: CASSEDRNTGELFF; size: NA; D: NA; V: TRBV6-4; J: TRBJ2-2
DNA: TGTGCCACCGACTTCGGACAGGGTTTGTTGCCCCAGCATTTT; CDR3: CATDFGQGLLPQHF; size: NA; D: TRBD1; V: TRBV6-2/TRBV6-3; J: TRBJ1-5